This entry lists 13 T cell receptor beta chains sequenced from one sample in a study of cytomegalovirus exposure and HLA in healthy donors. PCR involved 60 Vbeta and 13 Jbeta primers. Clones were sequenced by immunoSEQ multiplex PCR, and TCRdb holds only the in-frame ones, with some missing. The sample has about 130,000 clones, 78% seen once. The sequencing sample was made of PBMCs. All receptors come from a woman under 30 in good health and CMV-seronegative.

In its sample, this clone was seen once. CDR3 sequence reads: CATRGEGHGRGEQFF. The CDR3 DNA reads as TGTGCCACACGGGGGGAGGGCCATGGTCGGGGTGAGCAGTTCTTC. This chain links TRBV15 with TRBJ2-1; 7 bases align to TRBD2. The CDR3 is 15 residues long. Germline assignment: CDR1 LNHNV and CDR2 YYDKDF (reference sequence). J was trimmed by 9 bases and V by 9 bases; bases with no gene match: 17.

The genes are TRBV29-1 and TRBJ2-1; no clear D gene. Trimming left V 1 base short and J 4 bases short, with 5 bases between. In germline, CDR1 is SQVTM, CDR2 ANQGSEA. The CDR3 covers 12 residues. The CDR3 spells CSVEAIYNEQFF. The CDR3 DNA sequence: TGCAGCGTTGAAGCTATTTACAATGAGCAGTTCTTC.

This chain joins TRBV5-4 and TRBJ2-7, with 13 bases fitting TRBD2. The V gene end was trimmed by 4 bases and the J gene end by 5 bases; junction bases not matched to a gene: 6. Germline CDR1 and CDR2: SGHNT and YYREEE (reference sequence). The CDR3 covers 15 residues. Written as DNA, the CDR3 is TGTGCCAGCAGCCCGGCGGGACTAGCGGGGAACGAGCAGTACTTC. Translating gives CASSPAGLAGNEQYF.

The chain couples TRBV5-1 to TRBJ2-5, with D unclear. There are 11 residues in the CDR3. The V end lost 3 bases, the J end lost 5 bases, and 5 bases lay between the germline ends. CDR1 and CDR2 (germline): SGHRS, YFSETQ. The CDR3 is CASSSSETQYF. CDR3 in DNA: TGCGCCAGCAGCTCATCCGAGACCCAGTACTTC.

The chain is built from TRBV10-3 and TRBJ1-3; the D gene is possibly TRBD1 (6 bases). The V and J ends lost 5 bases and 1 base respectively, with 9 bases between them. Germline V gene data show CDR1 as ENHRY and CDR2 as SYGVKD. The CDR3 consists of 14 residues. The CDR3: CAISQGLSGNTIYF. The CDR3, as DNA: TGTGCCATCAGTCAGGGGCTTTCTGGAAACACCATATATTTT.

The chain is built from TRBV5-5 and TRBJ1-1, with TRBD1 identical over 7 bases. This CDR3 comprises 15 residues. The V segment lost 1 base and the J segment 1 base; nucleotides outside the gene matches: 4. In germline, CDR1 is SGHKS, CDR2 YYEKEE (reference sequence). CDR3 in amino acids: CASSLTTGQNTEAFF. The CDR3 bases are TGTGCCAGCAGCTTGACGACAGGGCAGAACACTGAAGCTTTCTTT. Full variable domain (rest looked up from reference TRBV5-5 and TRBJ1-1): DAGVTQSPTHLIKTRGQQVTLRCSPISGHKSVSWYQQVLGQGPQFIFQYYEKEERGRGNFPDRFSARQFPNYSSELNVNALLLGDSALYLCASSLTTGQNTEAFFGQGTRLTVV.

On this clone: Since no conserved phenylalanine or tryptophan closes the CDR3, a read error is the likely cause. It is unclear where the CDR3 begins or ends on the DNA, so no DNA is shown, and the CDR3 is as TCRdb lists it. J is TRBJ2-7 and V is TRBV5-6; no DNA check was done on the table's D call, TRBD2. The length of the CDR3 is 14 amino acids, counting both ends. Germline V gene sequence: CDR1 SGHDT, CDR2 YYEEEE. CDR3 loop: CASSPGLATHFGVY.

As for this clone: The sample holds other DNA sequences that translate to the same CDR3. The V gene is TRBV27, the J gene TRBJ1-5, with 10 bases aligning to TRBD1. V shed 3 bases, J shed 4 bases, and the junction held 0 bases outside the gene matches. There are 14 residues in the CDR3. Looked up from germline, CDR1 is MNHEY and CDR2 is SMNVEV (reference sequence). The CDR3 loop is CASSLGQGNQPQHF. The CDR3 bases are TGTGCCAGCAGTTTGGGACAGGGGAATCAGCCCCAGCATTTT.

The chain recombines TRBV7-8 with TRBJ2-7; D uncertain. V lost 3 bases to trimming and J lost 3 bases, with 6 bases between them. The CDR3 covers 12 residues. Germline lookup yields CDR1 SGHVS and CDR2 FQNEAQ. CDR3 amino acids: CASSFNGYEQYF. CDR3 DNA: TGTGCCAGCAGCTTTAACGGCTACGAGCAGTACTTC.

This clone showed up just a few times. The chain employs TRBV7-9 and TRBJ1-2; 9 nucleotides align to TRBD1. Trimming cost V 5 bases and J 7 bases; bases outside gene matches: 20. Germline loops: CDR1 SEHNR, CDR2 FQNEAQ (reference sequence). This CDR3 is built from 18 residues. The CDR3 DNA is TGTGCCAGCAGCCTACTAGGACAGGGGAATATCGGCAAGGGTGGCTACACCTTC. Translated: CASSLLGQGNIGKGGYTF.

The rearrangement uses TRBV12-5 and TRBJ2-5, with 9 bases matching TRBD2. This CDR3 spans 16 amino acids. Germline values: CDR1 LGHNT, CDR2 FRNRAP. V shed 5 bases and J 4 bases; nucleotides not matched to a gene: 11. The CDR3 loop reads CASGEGGSGSGETQYF. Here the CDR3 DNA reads TGTGCTAGTGGTGAGGGTGGTAGCGGGAGCGGAGAGACCCAGTACTTC.

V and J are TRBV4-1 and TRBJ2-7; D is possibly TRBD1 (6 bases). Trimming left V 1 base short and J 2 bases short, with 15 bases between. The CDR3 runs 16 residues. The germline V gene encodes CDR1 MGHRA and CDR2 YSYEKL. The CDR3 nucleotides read TGCGCCAGCAGCCAAGGGCCGGGCAGGGGCACCTACGAGCAGTACTTC. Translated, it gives CASSQGPGRGTYEQYF.

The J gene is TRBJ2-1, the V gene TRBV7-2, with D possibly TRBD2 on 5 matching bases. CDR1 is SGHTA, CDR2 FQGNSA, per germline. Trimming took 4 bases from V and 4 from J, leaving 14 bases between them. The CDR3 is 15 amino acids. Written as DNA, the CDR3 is TGTGCCAGCAGCTCCCGGGGTATTACGTACAATGAGCAGTTCTTC. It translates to CASSSRGITYNEQFF.